Presented here are 10 T cell receptor beta chains from one specimen sequenced in a study of T cell repertoires in cytomegalovirus infection (dated by TCRdb to between 2017 and 2020). TCRdb records Illumina HiSeq 1500 as the sequencer. TCRdb reworked the public reads: Q25 trimming with fastp, MiXCR clone assembly, productive beta chains retained. For every CDR3 protein sequence, its rows merge into one entry that carries the most common genes and DNA. This sample holds roughly 230,000 distinct CDR3 sequences; about a sixth were observed only once. Jointly, the top ten make up around 43% of the sample. What was sequenced was CD8+ T cells from PBMCs. The receptors were sampled from a human donor in good health (CMV status not recorded). Some clones in this sample may be carry-over from other donors' samples.

At least ten counts were recorded for this clonotype. J is TRBJ1-5 and V is TRBV7-2; TRBD1 agrees at 7 bases. Germline lookup yields CDR1 SGHTA and CDR2 FQGNSA. Trimming took 1 base from V and 7 from J; bases not matched to a gene: 7. The CDR3 has 15 amino acids. CDR3 sequence (DNA): TGTGCCAGCAGCTTAGGAGGGACAGCGGCCCAGCCCCAGCATTTT. Encoded protein: CASSLGGTAAQPQHF.

The gene calls are TRBV10-2 and TRBJ2-7; TRBD1 aligns across 8 bases. The CDR3 loop spans 14 amino acids. Per germline, CDR1 WSHSY and CDR2 SAAADI. J lost 2 bases, V lost 7 bases, and 7 bases had no gene match. The CDR3 DNA sequence: TGCGCCAGCACCCAGGGGACAGGAGCCTACGAGCAGTACTTC. This encodes CASTQGTGAYEQYF.

The genes are TRBV7-9 and TRBJ2-5, with TRBD1 matching over 8 bases. CDR3 length equals 17 residues. J gave up 4 bases and V 1 base, and 11 bases lay outside the gene matches. CDR1 is SEHNR and CDR2 is FQNEAQ in the germline V gene (reference sequence). In nucleotides, the CDR3 is TGTGCCAGCAGCTTAGGCGACCTTGGACAGGGAAGAGAGACCCAGTACTTC. Translating gives CASSLGDLGQGRETQYF.

This chain connects TRBV20-1 to TRBJ1-5; D might be TRBD1 (6 bases). CDR3 length: 15 residues. Germline CDR1 and CDR2: DFQATT and SNEGSKA (reference sequence). The V gene lost 6 bases and the J gene lost 6 bases, with 21 bases spanning the gap. In DNA, the CDR3 is TGCAGTGCCGTAGAATGGCCCAGGGGAGGTCAGCCCCAGCATTTT. Translation: CSAVEWPRGGQPQHF.

In its sample, this clonotype was seen a few times. This sequence joins TRBV2 and TRBJ2-1, with TRBD2 identical over 7 bases. CDR3 length: 14 amino acids. CDR1 is SNHLY, CDR2 FYNNEI, per germline. The V and J ends lost 3 bases and 8 bases, in that order; junction bases with no gene match: 7. CDR3 bases: TGTGCCAGCAGTGAGCGGGACTATCGGGATGAGCAGTTCTTC. Amino acids: CASSERDYRDEQFF. Looking up the rest from reference TRBV2 and TRBJ2-1 gives the full variable domain: EPEVTQTPSHQVTQMGQEVILRCVPISNHLYFYWYRQILGQKVEFLVSFYNNEISEKSEIFDDQFSVERPDGSNFTLKIRSTKLEDSAMYFCASSERDYRDEQFFGPGTRLTVL.

This clonotype was detected ten times or more. The V call is TRBV25-1, the J call TRBJ1-1; 7 nucleotides line up with TRBD1. Germline V gene lookup returns CDR1 MGHDK and CDR2 SYGVNS. The CDR3 runs 18 residues. The V and J ends lost 1 base and 0 bases, in that order; junction bases with no gene match: 11. CDR3 DNA sequence: TGTGCCAGCAGTGAATTCTTTGGGCCAGGGGGGATGAACACTGAAGCTTTCTTT. Translated: CASSEFFGPGGMNTEAFF.

This clonotype was seen only a few times. This chain uses TRBV13 with TRBJ2-5; tentatively, D is TRBD2 (6 bases). V was shortened by 3 bases and J by 1 base, with 9 bases between the two germline ends. Looked up from germline, CDR1 is PRHDT and CDR2 is FYEKMQ (reference sequence). CDR3 length: 14 residues. CDR3 in DNA: TGTGCCAGCAGCTTCCGGGACTCCCAAGAGACCCAGTACTTC. This gives the protein CASSFRDSQETQYF.

This clonotype was counted only a few times. V gene TRBV6-6 combines with J gene TRBJ2-2; 8 nucleotides line up with TRBD2. Germline trimming cut 4 bases from V and 5 bases from J; bases unmatched to any gene: 9. CDR1 is MNHNY and CDR2 is SVGAGI in the germline V gene (reference sequence). This CDR3 region has 16 residues. The CDR3 DNA follows: TGTGCCAGCAGTTCAGGGTATAGCGGGAAGACCGGGGAGCTGTTTTTT. It specifies CASSSGYSGKTGELFF.

The chain combines TRBV6-2 or TRBV6-3 with TRBJ1-5; D gene ambiguous. CDR1 is MNHEY and CDR2 is SVGEGT in the germline V gene. Trimming shortened V by 0 bases and J by 1 base, and 13 bases separated the two germline ends. This CDR3 contains 17 residues. In nucleotides, the CDR3 is TGTGCCAGCAGTTACTCGAGATTGAGGGCCAGCAATCAGCCCCAGCATTTT. It encodes CASSYSRLRASNQPQHF.

The chain combines TRBV9 with TRBJ2-7, with D possibly matching TRBD1 (5 bases). Trimming shortened V by 4 bases and J by 7 bases, and 24 bases separated the two germline ends. The CDR3 has 16 amino acids. Germline CDR1 SGDLS, CDR2 YYNGEE. As DNA, the CDR3 is TGTGCCAGCAGCCTCTCTGGGGCAGGGCAATTGAGGGAGCAGTACTTC. Its protein product is CASSLSGAGQLREQYF.